This T cell receptor beta chain is drawn from a study of identical twins. Overall study findings and caveats: Models predicted too little out-of-frame TCR alpha sharing in monozygotic twins. The authors noted that invariant MAIT and iNKT cells could partly confound zero-insertion analyses. Conclusions were drawn cross-sectionally by statistical analysis, without following the same donors.

The CDR3 sequence is 16 residues long. V gave up 5 bases and J gave up 6 bases; unmatched junction bases: 11. With respect to this clonotype: The antigen remains undetermined.

TCRdb itself ran the 5' RACE reads through MiXCR, one entry per CDR3 protein. The sample records about 700,000 distinct CDR3 sequences, over 8.5% being singletons. The same sample was also used in a study of yellow fever vaccine responses in identical twins. According to that study: Twins reportedly mounted vaccine T cell responses that seemed partly convergent, partly personalized.

The genes are TRBV12-3 or TRBV12-4 and TRBJ2-2; 8 nucleotides agree with TRBD1. The clonotype comes from a woman aged 18-29 years in good health. Sequenced sample: PBMCs. This chain's CDR3 is CASSAPTGAGAGELFF. CDR3 nucleotides: TGTGCCAGCAGTGCCCCGACAGGGGCTGGCGCCGGGGAGCTGTTTTTT.